A single T cell receptor (beta chain) is shown here with its context. These data are taken from a study of blood T cell repertoires in COVID-19. After removal of 5 bases from V and 5 bases from J, the junction contained 7 bases not matched to a gene. This CDR3 contains 15 residues. Germline lookup yields CDR1 SNHLY and CDR2 FYNNEI. The repertoire was sequenced with immunoSEQ multiplex PCR; TCRdb's copy has only in-frame clones and lacks some. The table lists approximately 300,000 clones, roughly nine tenths of them singletons. The sequence derives from a woman between 25 and 40 years old who had recovered from COVID-19. V usage is TRBV2 and J usage is TRBJ1-5; 9 bases fit TRBD1. Sequencing was performed on PBMCs or T cells enriched from blood (not recorded which). As DNA, the CDR3 is TGTGCCAGCAGTCAAACAGGGGGCCTCTATCAGCCCCAGCATTTT. Protein: CASSQTGGLYQPQHF. The full variable domain, in which reference TRBV2 and TRBJ1-5 provide the parts outside the CDR3, is EPEVTQTPSHQVTQMGQEVILRCVPISNHLYFYWYRQILGQKVEFLVSFYNNEISEKSEIFDDQFSVERPDGSNFTLKIRSTKLEDSAMYFCASSQTGGLYQPQHFGDGTRLSIL.